A selection of T cell receptor beta chains follows, all from one sample in a study of T cell responses to AZD1222 COVID-19 vaccine. The table came from immunoSEQ multiplex PCR; TCRdb's copy has only in-frame clones and leaves some out. The sample includes about 53,000 clones, 65% to 85% of them seen just once. The starting material was peripheral blood, obtained on day 0 of AZD1222 vaccination. These receptors came from an adult in good health. Each CDR3 is given with its conserved first and last residue. The D gene is left open where the match is weak. Not every row has a clone size; where given, it reads once, few, many or a size class.

>TRBV2|few|TRBD1|TRBJ1-1
TGTGCCAGCACCCTAGACACAGGGGACACTGAAGCTTTCTTT
CASTLDTGDTEAFF
>TRBV4-1|-|-|TRBJ2-1
TGCGCCAGCAGCCAGGGGGACTTAAGCTCCTACAATGAGCAGTTCTTC
CASSQGDLSSYNEQFF
>TRBV4-2|-|-|TRBJ2-7
TGTGCCAGCAGCCCTCAAGGGACCACCGGATCCTACGAGCAGTACTTC
CASSPQGTTGSYEQYF
>TRBV12-5|once|TRBD1|TRBJ1-5
TGTGCTAGTGGTTGGGGGCAGGGGGAAGGTCAGCCCCAGCATTTT
CASGWGQGEGQPQHF
>TRBV20-1|-|-|TRBJ2-1
TGCAGTGCGAGTAGCGGAAATGAGCAGTTCTTC
CSASSGNEQFF
>TRBV6-5|-|TRBD1|TRBJ1-2
TGTGCCAGCGTCAGGACAGGGGCTAACTATGGCTACACCTTC
CASVRTGANYGYTF
>TRBV27|few|-|TRBJ2-5
TGTGCCAGCACTCCAAGAGGGGTTGGGGGAGAGACCCAGTACTTC
CASTPRGVGGETQYF
>TRBV3-1/TRBV3-2|-|-|TRBJ1-6
TGTGCCAGCAGCCCTCAAGGGGGGCACGCACTCTCCTATAATTCACCCCTCCACTTT
CASSPQGGHALSYNSPLHF
>TRBV6-5|-|-|TRBJ2-1
TGTGCCAGCACCCCCTTTGATGGTGAGCAGTTCTTC
CASTPFDGEQFF
>TRBV7-6|-|-|TRBJ2-2
TGTGCCAGCAGCTCCTCAACGACGAACACCGGGGAGCTGTTTTTT
CASSSSTTNTGELFF
>TRBV5-1|-|-|TRBJ2-5
TGCGCCAGCAGCTATTCAGACCCGAAAGAGACCCAGTACTTC
CASSYSDPKETQYF
>TRBV20-1|-|-|TRBJ2-7
TGCAGTGCCAGGGGGGGTGGGAAGCAGTACTTC
CSARGGGKQYF
>TRBV5-1|-|-|TRBJ1-1
TGCGCCAGCAGCGAGACCGCGGAGGGGGAAGCTTTCTTT
CASSETAEGEAFF
>TRBV14|-|-|TRBJ1-3
TGTGCCAGCAGCCAAGGTCAGGGGTTCTCTGGAAACACCATATATTTT
CASSQGQGFSGNTIYF
>TRBV5-1|-|-|TRBJ2-7
TGCGCCAGCAGCTACTCGACAAGGGGTCTCAACGAGCAGTACTTC
CASSYSTRGLNEQYF
>TRBV11-3|-|-|TRBJ2-1
TGTGCCAGCAGCCCGAACCTGGACTCGTACGAGCAGTTCTTC
CASSPNLDSYEQFF
>TRBV5-6|-|-|TRBJ1-2
TGTGCCAGCAGCTTGGTGCAGGGCGAGGGCTACACCTTC
CASSLVQGEGYTF
>TRBV5-1|once|TRBD1|TRBJ1-6
TGCGCCAGCAGCGGTGAGGGGGCCCACTCACCCCTCCACTTT
CASSGEGAHSPLHF
>TRBV14|-|-|TRBJ2-1
TGTGCCAGCAGCAGAACGGGCAACAATGAGCAGTTCTTC
CASSRTGNNEQFF
>TRBV7-9|-|-|TRBJ1-2
TGTGCCAGCAGCTTACGTGGGGATGGCTACACCTTC
CASSLRGDGYTF
>TRBV4-2|-|-|TRBJ2-7
TGTGCCAGCAGCCAAGTCCCGGGAGTGTCCTACGAGCAGTACTTC
CASSQVPGVSYEQYF
>TRBV5-5|-|-|TRBJ2-2
TGTGCCAGCAGCTTGTACGGGGGGCGCGACGGGGAGCTGTTTTTT
CASSLYGGRDGELFF
>TRBV18|-|TRBD2|TRBJ2-7
TGTGCCAGCTCACCGAGGCCGGGGGGGAGGGTACGCTCCTACGAGCAGTACTTC
CASSPRPGGRVRSYEQYF
>TRBV30|-|-|TRBJ1-6
TGTGCCTGGAGTGTAAACGGGGGGGATAATTCACCCCTCCACTTT
CAWSVNGGDNSPLHF
>TRBV27|-|-|TRBJ2-2
TGTGCCAGCAGTCTAGTCCTAGAAGTTCGCACCGGGGAGCTGTTTTTT
CASSLVLEVRTGELFF
>TRBV7-2|-|-|TRBJ2-7
TGTGCCAGCAGCTTAGCGCGCGCAGCCTACGAGCAGTACTTC
CASSLARAAYEQYF
>TRBV7-2|-|-|TRBJ1-5
TGTGCCAGCAGCTTAGGTGGGGGGCATTCGGACAATCAGCCCCAGCATTTT
CASSLGGGHSDNQPQHF
>TRBV30|-|-|TRBJ1-1
TGTGCCTGGAGTACCCGGATTGAAGCTTTCTTT
CAWSTRIEAFF
>TRBV6-5|-|-|TRBJ1-2
TGTGCCAGCAGCCCGGACACGACCGGTCGGGGCTACACCTTC
CASSPDTTGRGYTF
>TRBV15|-|-|TRBJ1-4
TGTGCCACCAGCAGAGATTTAACGGCAACTAATGAAAAACTGTTTTTT
CATSRDLTATNEKLFF
>TRBV27|-|-|TRBJ1-6
TGTGCCAGCAGTTTACGAGAGGGGTTTATGTATTCACCCCTCCACTTT
CASSLREGFMYSPLHF
>TRBV18|-|-|TRBJ2-7
TGTGCCAGCTCACCACCGCCGGCAGGGGTCTCCTACGAGCAGTACTTC
CASSPPPAGVSYEQYF
>TRBV5-4|-|TRBD2|TRBJ2-1
TGTGCCAGCAGCATTGGGACTAGCGGGTTTGATGAGCAGTTCTTC
CASSIGTSGFDEQFF
>TRBV5-1|once|-|TRBJ2-2
TGCGCCAGCAGCGCCCAGGGGGGAGGCTACACCGGGGAGCTGTTTTTT
CASSAQGGGYTGELFF
>TRBV6-5|-|TRBD1|TRBJ1-2
TGTGCCAGCAGCAGGGGGGTCGGTGGCTACACCTTC
CASSRGVGGYTF
>TRBV6-6|-|-|TRBJ1-2
TGTGCCAGCAACGCGGACAGTCACTATGGCTACACCTTC
CASNADSHYGYTF
>TRBV4-1|once|-|TRBJ1-2
TGCGCCAGCAGCCAGCCGGGACGGAGTAACTATGGCTACACCTTC
CASSQPGRSNYGYTF
>TRBV18|-|-|TRBJ1-5
TGTGCCAGCTCACCATTTTCTCCAGGGAGTAGCAATCAGCCCCAGCATTTT
CASSPFSPGSSNQPQHF
>TRBV7-2|-|TRBD2|TRBJ2-7
TGTGCCAGCAGCTTAGCGGCTAGCGGAAGAACTTCCGGGGAGCAGTACTTC
CASSLAASGRTSGEQYF
>TRBV14|-|-|TRBJ2-1
TGTGCCAGCAGCCTCCATTCTACAGGCTACAATGAGCAGTTCTTC
CASSLHSTGYNEQFF
>TRBV5-1|-|TRBD1|TRBJ1-1
TGCGCCAGCAGCTTGGGGGGACAGGGATTTACTGAAGCTTTCTTT
CASSLGGQGFTEAFF
>TRBV5-5|-|-|TRBJ1-1
TGTGCCAGCAGCTTTCAAGACACTGAAGCTTTCTTT
CASSFQDTEAFF
>TRBV11-2|-|-|TRBJ2-5
TGTGCCAGCAGCTTAGTTGCTACTACTGAAGAGACCCAGTACTTC
CASSLVATTEETQYF
>TRBV21-1|-|-|TRBJ1-1
TGTGCCAGCAGCACGCCGGCGAGGGCGCTTTATGAAGCTTTCTTT
CASSTPARALYEAFF
>TRBV21-1|-|-|TRBJ1-2
TGTGCCAGCAGCAAAAAGGGCCCCGGGGGGTACGGCTACACCTTC
CASSKKGPGGYGYTF
>TRBV7-9|-|-|TRBJ2-2
-
CASSYILEELFF
>TRBV21-1|-|-|TRBJ2-1
TGTGCCAGCAGCAAAAGAGGGAGGCCAAGCGAGCAGTTCTTC
CASSKRGRPSEQFF
>TRBV5-6|-|-|TRBJ2-1
TGTGCCAGCAGCCAGGCCGGACGGACTGGCAATGAGCAGTTCTTC
CASSQAGRTGNEQFF
>TRBV6-5|-|TRBD1|TRBJ1-5
TGTGCCAGCAGGACAGGGAGGAGCAATCAGCCCCAGCATTTT
CASRTGRSNQPQHF
>TRBV7-9|once|TRBD1|TRBJ1-3
TGTGCCAGCAGCGAGCCGACAGGGTCTGGAAACACCATATATTTT
CASSEPTGSGNTIYF
>TRBV24-1|-|TRBD1|TRBJ1-4
TGTGCCACCAGTGAGGCAGGGGGAGGCGAAAAACTGTTTTTT
CATSEAGGGEKLFF
>TRBV6-8|-|-|TRBJ2-7
TGTGCCAGCAGTTACTCGAACGAGAGATACGAGCAGTACTTC
CASSYSNERYEQYF
>TRBV28|-|-|TRBJ1-5
TGTGCCAGCAGTTCCCGGACAGACAATCAGCCCCAGCATTTT
CASSSRTDNQPQHF
>TRBV28|-|TRBD1|TRBJ1-4
TGTGCCAGCAGCCTTACAGGGGGGGAGAGGCAAAAACTGTTTTTT
CASSLTGGERQKLFF
>TRBV2|-|-|TRBJ2-7
TGTGCCAGCAGTTCCAGTCCGGACCACTACGAGCAGTACTTC
CASSSSPDHYEQYF
>TRBV7-2|few|TRBD1|TRBJ1-1
TGTGCCAGCAGCTTAGGCATCAGGGGGAAAACTGAAGCTTTCTTT
CASSLGIRGKTEAFF
>TRBV6-5|once|TRBD2|TRBJ2-3
TGTGCCAGCAGTTACTCGGTGCTAGCGGGAGTGAATACGCAGTATTTT
CASSYSVLAGVNTQYF
>TRBV5-8|-|-|TRBJ1-5
TGTGCCAGCAGCTTGGAGGGGGTGGGGGATAGCAATCAGCCCCAGCATTTT
CASSLEGVGDSNQPQHF
>TRBV5-5|-|TRBD2|TRBJ2-1
TGTGCCAGCAGCCGTCGGACTAGCGCAACCCGGTGGGGGGAGCAGTTCTTC
CASSRRTSATRWGEQFF